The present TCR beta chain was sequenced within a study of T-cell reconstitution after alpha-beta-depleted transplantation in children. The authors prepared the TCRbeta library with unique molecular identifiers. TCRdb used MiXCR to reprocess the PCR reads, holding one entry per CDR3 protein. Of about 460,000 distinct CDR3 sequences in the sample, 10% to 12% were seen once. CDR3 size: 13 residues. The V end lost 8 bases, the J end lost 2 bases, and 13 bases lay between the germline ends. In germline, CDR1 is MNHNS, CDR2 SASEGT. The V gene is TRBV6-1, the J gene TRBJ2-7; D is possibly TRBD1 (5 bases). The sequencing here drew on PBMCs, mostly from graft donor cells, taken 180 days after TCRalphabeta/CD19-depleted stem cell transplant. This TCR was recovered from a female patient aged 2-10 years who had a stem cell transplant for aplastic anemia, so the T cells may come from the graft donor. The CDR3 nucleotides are TGTGCCAGCGGGGCAGGGATCCCCTACGAGCAGTACTTC. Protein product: CASGAGIPYEQYF.